The T cell receptor (beta chain) described here comes from a study of lymphopenia after photon versus proton radiotherapy (dated by TCRdb to between 2017 and 2020). A note on the overall study: The immunological effects of photon versus proton radiation therapy were compared in patients with gastrointestinal tumors who developed high-grade lymphopenia. A cohort of 20 patients with gastrointestinal tumors who received either photon or proton therapy and subsequently developed lymphopenia was included. The goal of the study was to describe how the two radiation modalities differ in their effects on the immune system.

Library preparation employed the immunoSEQ multiplex PCR assay. T cell repertoires were profiled by deep sequencing of rearranged TCR beta loci, alongside multiparametric flow cytometry. TCRdb re-hosts the immuneACCESS table, in-frame sequences only. Its copies lack some clones; in the studies checked, an unresolved V gene accounts for under half of them, and the cause for the rest is not known. This sample lists some 30,000 clones; roughly nine tenths were detected once. The ten largest clones add up to approximately 6.6% of the sample. In regard to this clone: The antigen it recognizes is unknown. One base away there is no much larger clone; base qualities are not given.

The paper's findings and limits, for the study overall: The survival association was assessed only in patients who died, and the authors presented better survival with proton therapy as a possibility rather than a demonstrated result. After the lymphocyte count nadir, oligoclonal expansion, especially of CD8+ Temra cells, was observed in photon-treated repertoires, and the drop in diversity was driven by this expansion. Relative stability during treatment was observed in proton-treated patients, whereas loss of naive T cells and TCR diversity and gain of effector/memory populations were observed in photon-treated patients. Among patients across the cohort who died, overall survival time showed an inverse correlation with a larger post-nadir drop in TCR diversity.

Specimen: peripheral blood, collected from a patient treated with proton-based radiotherapy. The TCR sequence derives from a woman aged 70-85 years with pancreatic cancer. Some clones in this sample may be carry-over from other donors' samples.

The CDR3 amino acid sequence is: CASSQRTTNEKLFF. The sequence in DNA is TGTGCCAGCAGCCAAAGGACAACTAATGAAAAACTGTTTTTT. This chain joins TRBV6-5 to TRBJ1-4, with the D gene uncertain. The germline V gene sets CDR1 to MNHEY and CDR2 to SVGAGI. Including cysteine and phenylalanine, the CDR3 has 14 amino acids. The read is trimmed to its CDR3 DNA, 42 bases read in frame from base 1. V is reduced by 6 bases and J by 0 bases, leaving a spacing of 8 bases between them.